This TCR beta chain was retrieved from a study of tumor and adjacent non-tumor tissue in lung cancer. Germline loops: CDR1 MNHNS, CDR2 SASEGT. CDR3 length: 16 amino acids. TCRbeta libraries were built with three rounds of nested PCR, modified from ARM-PCR. TCRdb processed the multiplex PCR reads anew with MiXCR; each CDR3 protein has one entry. The repertoire includes approximately 140,000 distinct CDR3 sequences, approximately 66% of them detected once, and 15% to 20% sits in the top ten. Whole-study findings and limits: Higher tumor TCR diversity was associated with shorter survival.

This sample's RNA came from whole unsorted tissue. About this clonotype itself: Its cognate antigen is unknown. At one of its ends the junction is not consistent with the germline gene, which may arise from a read error.

V gene TRBV6-1 combines with J gene TRBJ2-5; no reliable D call. The specimen was lung tumor tissue. The sequence came from a man between 60 and 70 years old with small cell lung cancer. The CDR3 spells CANSGGVAGVQETQYF. The CDR3 DNA reads as TGTGCCAACAGTGGTGGGGTAGCTGGAGTACAGGAGACCCAGTACTTC.